This T cell receptor beta chain was recorded in a study of OX40 agonist ivuxolimab in advanced cancers. The data were produced by immunoSEQ multiplex PCR, yet TCRdb's version contains in-frame clones alone and is incomplete. This sample has some 60,000 clones, with around 87% found just once. Germline V gene lookup returns CDR1 SGHNT and CDR2 YYREEE (reference sequence). The CDR3 runs to 20 residues. The J segment lost 0 bases and the V segment lost 4 bases, leaving 19 bases of the junction unmatched. This sequence joins TRBV5-4 and TRBJ2-3, with 8 bases fitting TRBD2. The clonotype was recovered from an adult with an advanced solid tumor such as melanoma, head and neck, liver or kidney cancer. Specimen: CD4+ or CD8+ T cells sorted from blood, collected in a trial of the OX40 agonist ivuxolimab. This chain's CDR3 is CASSLLGVRRGESSTDTQYF. The DNA of the CDR3 is TGTGCCAGCAGCCTGCTGGGGGTTAGGCGGGGGGAATCTAGCACAGATACGCAGTATTTT.